The clone carrying this T cell receptor beta chain showed up just a few times. Its antigen is still unknown. V was clipped by 2 bases and J by 4 bases, with 23 bases between them. Germline values: CDR1 LGHNT, CDR2 FRNRAP. CDR3 length: 18 residues. This sample was included in a study of T-cell reconstitution after alpha-beta-depleted transplantation in children. This sample's TCRbeta library carried unique molecular identifier barcodes. TCRdb re-called the PCR reads through MiXCR, storing one row per CDR3 protein. The sample consists of about a million distinct CDR3 sequences, roughly 29% of them appearing once. Study results and limitations: T-cell counts and diversity at one year post-transplant came mainly from newly produced T cells. Some patients owed their high day-60 TCRbeta diversity to surviving recipient T cells and thymic progenitors. Approximately two months post-transplant, alpha-beta T cells reportedly originated from several hundred expanded graft clones.

This chain joins TRBV12-5 and TRBJ1-2; D gene unclear. The sequence was collected from a boy less than two years old who had a stem cell transplant for SCID, so the T cells may come from the graft donor. The starting material was PBMCs, mostly from graft donor cells, obtained 360 days after TCRalphabeta/CD19-depleted stem cell transplant. The CDR3 DNA reads TGTGCTAGTGGTTTGCCACCTCCGAGTCCGCGAGGCAGCTATGGCTACACCTTC. Translation gives CASGLPPPSPRGSYGYTF.